The sequence of this T cell receptor beta chain was determined in a study of shared clonotypes between healthy human individuals. With regard to this clone: The antigen is not known. At the DNA level, this CDR3 is encoded by other sequences in the same sample as well.

Overall study results and limits: Rarefaction curves obtained for sorted subsets showed sequencing incomplete despite large depth.

V dropped 2 bases and J dropped 6 bases, with 6 bases sitting between them. CDR1 is KGHSH, CDR2 LQKENI, per germline. The CDR3 is 12 amino acids. Using immunoSEQ multiplex PCR, the repertoire was profiled, and TCRdb retains in-frame clones only, with some absent. This sample yields about 2,500,000 clones, of which around 94% are seen a single time; roughly 0.13% belongs to the top ten. The sequenced sample consisted of naive CD4+ T cells sorted from blood. Subset meaning: CD45RA+ positively selected. V is TRBV18 and J is TRBJ2-3; D unclear. The receptor comes from a man aged 18 to 30 in good health. The CDR3 sequence is CASSPGLDTQYF. The CDR3 nucleotides are TGTGCCAGCTCACCAGGTCTTGATACGCAGTATTTT.